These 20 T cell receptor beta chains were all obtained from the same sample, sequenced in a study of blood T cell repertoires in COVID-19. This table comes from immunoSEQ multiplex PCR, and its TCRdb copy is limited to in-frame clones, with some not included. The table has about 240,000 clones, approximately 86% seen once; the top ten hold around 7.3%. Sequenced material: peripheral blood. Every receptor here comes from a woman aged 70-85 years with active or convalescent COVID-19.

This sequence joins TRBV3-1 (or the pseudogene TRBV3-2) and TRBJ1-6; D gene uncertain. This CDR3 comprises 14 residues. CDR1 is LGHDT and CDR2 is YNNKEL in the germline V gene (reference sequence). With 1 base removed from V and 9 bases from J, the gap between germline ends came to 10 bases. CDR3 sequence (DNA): TGTGCCAGCAGCCAAGCAGGAGGTGGTTCACCCCTCCACTTT. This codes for CASSQAGGGSPLHF.

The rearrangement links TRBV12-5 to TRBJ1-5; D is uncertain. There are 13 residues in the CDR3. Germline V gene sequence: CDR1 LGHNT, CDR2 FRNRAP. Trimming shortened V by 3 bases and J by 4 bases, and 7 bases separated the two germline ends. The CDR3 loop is CASGLEGNQPQHF. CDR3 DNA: TGTGCTAGTGGTTTAGAGGGAAATCAGCCCCAGCATTTT.

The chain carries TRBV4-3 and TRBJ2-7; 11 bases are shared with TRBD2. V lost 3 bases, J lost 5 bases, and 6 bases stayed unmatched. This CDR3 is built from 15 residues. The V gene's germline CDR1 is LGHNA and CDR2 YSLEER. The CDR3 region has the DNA TGCGCCAGCAGCCAGTTAGCGGGGGGGCAACACGAGCAGTACTTC. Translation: CASSQLAGGQHEQYF.

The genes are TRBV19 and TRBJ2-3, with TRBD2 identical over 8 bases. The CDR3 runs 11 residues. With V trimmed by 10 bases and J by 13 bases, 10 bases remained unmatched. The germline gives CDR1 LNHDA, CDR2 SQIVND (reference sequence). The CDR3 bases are TGTGCCACGTTCCGGGGGGGCGGGAAGTATTTT. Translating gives CATFRGGGKYF.

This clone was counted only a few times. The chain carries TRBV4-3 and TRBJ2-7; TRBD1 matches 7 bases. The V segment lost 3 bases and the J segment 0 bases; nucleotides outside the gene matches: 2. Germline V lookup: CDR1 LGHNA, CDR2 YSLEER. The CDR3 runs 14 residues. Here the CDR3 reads CASSHRTGSYEQYF. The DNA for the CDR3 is TGCGCCAGCAGCCACCGGACAGGCTCCTACGAGCAGTACTTC.

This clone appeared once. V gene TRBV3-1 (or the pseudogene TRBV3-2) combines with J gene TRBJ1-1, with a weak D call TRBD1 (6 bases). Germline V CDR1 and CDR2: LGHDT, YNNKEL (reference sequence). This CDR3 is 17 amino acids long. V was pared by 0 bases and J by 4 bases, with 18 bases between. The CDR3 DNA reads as TGTGCCAGCAGCCAAGAAAGGCGACAGGTGAGCGCCACTGAAGCTTTCTTT. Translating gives CASSQERRQVSATEAFF.

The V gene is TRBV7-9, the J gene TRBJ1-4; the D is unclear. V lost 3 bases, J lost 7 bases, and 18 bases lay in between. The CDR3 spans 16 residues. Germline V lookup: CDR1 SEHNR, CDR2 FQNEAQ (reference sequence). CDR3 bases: TGTGCCAGCAGCTTTGGTTGGGCAGGAGGGAGTGAAAAACTGTTTTTT. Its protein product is CASSFGWAGGSEKLFF.

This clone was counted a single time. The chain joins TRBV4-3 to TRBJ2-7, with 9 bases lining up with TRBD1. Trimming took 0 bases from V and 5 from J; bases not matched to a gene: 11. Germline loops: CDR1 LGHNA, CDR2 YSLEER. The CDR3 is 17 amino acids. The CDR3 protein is CASSQEDIQGAPHEQYF. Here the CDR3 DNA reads TGCGCCAGCAGCCAAGAGGACATACAGGGGGCGCCCCACGAGCAGTACTTC.

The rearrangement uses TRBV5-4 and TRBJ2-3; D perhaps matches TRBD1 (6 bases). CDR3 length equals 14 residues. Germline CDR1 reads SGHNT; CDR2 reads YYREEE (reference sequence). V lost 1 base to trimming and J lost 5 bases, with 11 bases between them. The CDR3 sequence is CASSLRGFLDTQYF. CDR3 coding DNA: TGTGCCAGCAGCTTGAGGGGGTTCTTAGATACGCAGTATTTT.

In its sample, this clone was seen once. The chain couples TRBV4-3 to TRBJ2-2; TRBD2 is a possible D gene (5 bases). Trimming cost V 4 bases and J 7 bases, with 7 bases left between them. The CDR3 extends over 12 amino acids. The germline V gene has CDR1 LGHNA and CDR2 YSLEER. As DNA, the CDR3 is TGCGCCAGCAGCCCCCGGGACGGGGAGCTGTTTTTT. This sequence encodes CASSPRDGELFF.

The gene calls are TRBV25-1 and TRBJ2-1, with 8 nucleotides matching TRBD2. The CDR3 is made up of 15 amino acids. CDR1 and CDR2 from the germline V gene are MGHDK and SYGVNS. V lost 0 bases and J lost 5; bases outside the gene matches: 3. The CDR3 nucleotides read TGTGCCAGCAGTGAATACGGGCGGGGGGACAATGAGCAGTTCTTC. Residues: CASSEYGRGDNEQFF.

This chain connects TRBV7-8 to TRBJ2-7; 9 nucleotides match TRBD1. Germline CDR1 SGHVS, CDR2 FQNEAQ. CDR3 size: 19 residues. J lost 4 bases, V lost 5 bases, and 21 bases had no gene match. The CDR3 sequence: CASSRQSGQGWDPRYEQYF. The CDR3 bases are TGTGCCAGCAGCCGACAATCGGGACAGGGTTGGGACCCGCGGTACGAGCAGTACTTC.

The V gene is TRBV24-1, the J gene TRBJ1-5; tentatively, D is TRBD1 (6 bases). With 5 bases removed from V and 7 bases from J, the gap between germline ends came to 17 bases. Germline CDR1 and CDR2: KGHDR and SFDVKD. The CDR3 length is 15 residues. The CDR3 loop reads CATSAQGGARQPQHF. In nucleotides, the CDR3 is TGTGCCACCAGTGCCCAAGGGGGGGCACGGCAGCCCCAGCATTTT.

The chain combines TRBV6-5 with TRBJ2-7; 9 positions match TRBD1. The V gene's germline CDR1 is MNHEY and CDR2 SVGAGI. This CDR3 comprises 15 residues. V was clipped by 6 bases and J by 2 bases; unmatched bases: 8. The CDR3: CASRAGTGTPYEQYF. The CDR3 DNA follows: TGTGCCAGCAGAGCCGGGACAGGGACCCCCTACGAGCAGTACTTC.

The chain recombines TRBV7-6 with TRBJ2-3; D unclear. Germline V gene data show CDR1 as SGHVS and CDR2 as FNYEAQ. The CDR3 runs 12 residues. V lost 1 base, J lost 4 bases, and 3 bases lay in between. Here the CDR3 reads CASSLVADTQYF. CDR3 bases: TGTGCCAGCAGCTTAGTAGCAGATACGCAGTATTTT. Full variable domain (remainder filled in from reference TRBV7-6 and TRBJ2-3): GAGVSQSPRYKVTKRGQDVALRCDPISGHVSLYWYRQALGQGPEFLTYFNYEAQQDKSGLPNDRFSAERPEGSISTLTIQRTEQRDSAMYRCASSLVADTQYFGPGTRLTVL.

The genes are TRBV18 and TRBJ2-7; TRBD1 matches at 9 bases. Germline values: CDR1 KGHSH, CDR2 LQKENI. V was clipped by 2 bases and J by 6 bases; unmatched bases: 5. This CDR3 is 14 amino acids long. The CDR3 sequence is CASSPFGTGPEQYF. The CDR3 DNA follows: TGTGCCAGCTCACCATTTGGGACAGGGCCCGAGCAGTACTTC. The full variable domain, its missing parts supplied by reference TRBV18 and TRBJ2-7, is NAGVMQNPRHLVRRRGQEARLRCSPMKGHSHVYWYRQLPEEGLKFMVYLQKENIIDESGMPKERFSAEFPKEGPSILRIQQVVRGDSAAYFCASSPFGTGPEQYFGPGTRLTVT.

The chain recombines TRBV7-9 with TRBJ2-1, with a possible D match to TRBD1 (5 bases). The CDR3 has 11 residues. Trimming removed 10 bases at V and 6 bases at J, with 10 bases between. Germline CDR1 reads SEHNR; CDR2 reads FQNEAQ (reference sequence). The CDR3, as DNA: TGTGCCACCGAGACAGCCAATGAGCAGTTCTTC. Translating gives CATETANEQFF.

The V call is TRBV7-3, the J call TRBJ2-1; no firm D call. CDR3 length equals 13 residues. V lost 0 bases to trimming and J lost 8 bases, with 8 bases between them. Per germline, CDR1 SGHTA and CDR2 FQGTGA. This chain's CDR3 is CASSLTSEHEQFF. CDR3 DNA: TGTGCCAGCAGCTTAACCTCGGAGCATGAGCAGTTCTTC.

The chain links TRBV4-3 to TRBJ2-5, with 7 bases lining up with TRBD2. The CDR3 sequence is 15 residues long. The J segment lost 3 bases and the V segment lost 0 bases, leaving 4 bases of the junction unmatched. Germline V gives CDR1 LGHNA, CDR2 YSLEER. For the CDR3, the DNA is TGCGCCAGCAGCCAAGAATATGGGAGGGAAGAGACCCAGTACTTC. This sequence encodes CASSQEYGREETQYF.

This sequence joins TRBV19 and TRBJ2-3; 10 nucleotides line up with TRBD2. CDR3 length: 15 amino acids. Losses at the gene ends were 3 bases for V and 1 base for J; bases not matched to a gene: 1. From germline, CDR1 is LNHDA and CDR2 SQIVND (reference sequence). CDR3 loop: CASSITSGGTDTQYF. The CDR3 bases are TGTGCCAGTAGTATCACTAGCGGGGGCACAGATACGCAGTATTTT.